The T cell receptor beta chain described here comes from a study of blood T cell repertoires in COVID-19. Overall study context: COVID-19 samples collected from the United States, Italy and Spain covered acute and convalescent phases.

This clone was observed a handful of times. TCRdb's copy holds only in-frame clones and misses some; the assay was immunoSEQ multiplex PCR. This table holds some 250,000 clones, around 79% found once. This CDR3 has 16 amino acids. The germline CDR1 and CDR2 sequences are SGHTA and FQGTGA. Trimming left V 2 bases short and J 0 bases short, with 8 bases between. This receptor was taken from a woman older than 75 with acute or convalescent COVID-19. Sequences were obtained from peripheral blood. This chain joins TRBV7-3 and TRBJ2-6; a weak D match, TRBD2 (5 bases). CDR3 sequence reads: CASSLPGVSGANVLTF. As DNA, the CDR3 is TGTGCCAGCAGCTTACCCGGGGTCTCTGGGGCCAACGTCCTGACTTTC.